Reported below is one T cell receptor (beta chain). Primers for the PCR totalled 60 Vbeta and 13 Jbeta. TCRdb keeps only in-frame clones here, not all; method: immunoSEQ multiplex PCR. The table has about 130,000 clones, 81% seen once. This sample is part of a study of cytomegalovirus exposure and HLA in healthy donors. The sequenced material came from PBMCs. This clonotype was sampled from a man aged 18 to 29 in good health and CMV-seropositive.

CDR3 nucleotide sequence: TGTGCCAGCTCACGACCGACAGGGGGTAACACCGGGGAGCTGTTTTTT. Its translation is CASSRPTGGNTGELFF. The genes are TRBV18 and TRBJ2-2, with TRBD1 identical over 9 bases. The CDR3 length is 16 residues. The germline V gene encodes CDR1 KGHSH and CDR2 LQKENI. V gave up 4 bases and J gave up 2 bases; unmatched junction bases: 5.